A selection of T cell receptor beta chains follows, all from one sample in a study of T cells after posttransplantation cyclophosphamide. Method: immunoSEQ multiplex PCR; TCRdb's copy keeps in-frame clones and lacks some. The sample offers tens of thousands of clones and no singletons, the top ten holding 6.6%. The sequenced sample was PBMCs. These receptor sequences come from a woman aged 55-69 years in good health, CMV-negative, and a related stem cell transplant donor. CDR3s leave out the opening cysteine and the closing phenylalanine or tryptophan. Fields, in order: J gene, D gene, V gene, CDR3 protein. D genes are given only for firm matches.

TRBJ2-1	TRBD1	TRBV5-4	ASSMDRADEQF
TRBJ2-7	TRBD2	TRBV29-1	SVVTSGRGGQY
TRBJ2-1	.	TRBV19	ASSMIWDISYNEQF
TRBJ2-3	TRBD2	TRBV6-1	ASSATSGRAGDTQY
TRBJ2-4	TRBD1	TRBV5-1	ASSLGLQGAGLGRFQY
TRBJ2-7	TRBD1	TRBV6-1	ASEGGAEQY
TRBJ1-1	TRBD1	TRBV5-1	ASRGQAMNTEAF
TRBJ2-7	.	TRBV28	AISRGGSWSSYEQY
TRBJ2-1	.	TRBV11-1	ASSPNIRGSSYNEQF
TRBJ1-2	TRBD1	TRBV4-3	ASSQDTGDGGYT
TRBJ2-1	TRBD2	TRBV7-2	ASSLALRLAGGSYNEQF
TRBJ1-2	.	TRBV28	ASRLQGGYT
TRBJ2-1	.	TRBV27	ASSLGGRGNNEQF
TRBJ2-1	TRBD2	TRBV27	ASSLSTSVKQF
TRBJ2-2	.	TRBV15	ATSASRGIGELF
TRBJ2-1	TRBD1	TRBV18	ASSRGTGERGEQF
TRBJ2-3	TRBD2	TRBV4-1	ASSQATSGGIDTQY
TRBJ2-1	TRBD1	TRBV5-1	ASSLGDRGDNEQF
TRBJ1-1	.	TRBV6-6	ASVITGANTEAF
TRBJ2-7	TRBD2	TRBV5-1	ASSGSSGTYEQY
TRBJ1-1	.	TRBV5-4	ASSLSGSYTEAF
TRBJ2-3	.	TRBV9	ASSVRGVTDTQY
TRBJ1-2	TRBD1	TRBV4-3	ASSQEGTAGGYT
TRBJ1-4	TRBD1	TRBV4-2	ASSQAGTVNEKLF
TRBJ1-5	.	TRBV27	ASSRGHNQPQH
TRBJ2-5	.	TRBV11-1	ASSLAASRETQY
TRBJ1-2	.	TRBV2	ASSVVAGAGYT
TRBJ1-5	.	TRBV19	ASSAGHHNQPQH
TRBJ1-3	.	TRBV5-1	ASSPLEGLGNTIY
TRBJ1-4	.	TRBV9	ASSGRPGTTNEKLF
TRBJ2-3	.	TRBV20-1	RPLEGYTQY
TRBJ2-4	.	TRBV21-1	ASKDLAKNIQY
TRBJ2-2	TRBD2	TRBV4-2	ASSHLLAGGPGTGELF
TRBJ1-2	.	TRBV6-1	ASSENRAYGYT
TRBJ2-5	.	TRBV30	AWALRYQETQY
TRBJ1-3	.	TRBV19	ASSTTGPGNTIY
TRBJ2-1	.	TRBV6-6	ASDGRGDSYNEQF
TRBJ2-7	.	TRBV5-1	ASSFGTNYEQY
TRBJ2-3	.	TRBV27	ASSLPNGDTQY
TRBJ1-6	TRBD1	TRBV27	ASTWTGINNSPLH
TRBJ1-3	.	TRBV19	ASSPRDTGNTIY
TRBJ2-5	TRBD2	TRBV11-2	ASSSGLASYQETQY
TRBJ1-1	TRBD1	TRBV4-2	ASSHGTGVAMNTEAF
TRBJ2-5	TRBD1	TRBV7-8	ASTFRTGQETQY
TRBJ1-5	.	TRBV7-9	ASSSSGAGDQPQH
TRBJ2-7	.	TRBV18	ASSPQGTYEQY
TRBJ2-7	TRBD2	TRBV19	ASSIAGTSGPYEQY
TRBJ1-6	.	TRBV6-5	ASKEGAPNSPLH
TRBJ2-3	TRBD2	TRBV7-9	ASSPPGTSGSTDTQY
TRBJ2-2	.	TRBV28	ASGTVNTGELF
TRBJ1-2	.	TRBV29-1	SFGGARGDYGYT
TRBJ2-7	.	TRBV7-9	ASSLSGTPYEQY
TRBJ2-1	TRBD1	TRBV6-1	ASIFGTGVYNEQF
TRBJ2-2	.	TRBV9	ASRVGDSNTGELF
TRBJ2-1	TRBD2	TRBV28	ASSLPGTSGNQEQF
TRBJ2-3	.	TRBV15	ATSRRTGRTDTQY
TRBJ1-2	.	TRBV29-1	SVDRGLQGAYGYT
TRBJ2-7	.	TRBV6-5	ASSYQAGTHYEQY
TRBJ1-1	TRBD1	TRBV6-6	ASSFRTGSNTEAF
.	.	TRBV15	ATSRNPGDHEQY